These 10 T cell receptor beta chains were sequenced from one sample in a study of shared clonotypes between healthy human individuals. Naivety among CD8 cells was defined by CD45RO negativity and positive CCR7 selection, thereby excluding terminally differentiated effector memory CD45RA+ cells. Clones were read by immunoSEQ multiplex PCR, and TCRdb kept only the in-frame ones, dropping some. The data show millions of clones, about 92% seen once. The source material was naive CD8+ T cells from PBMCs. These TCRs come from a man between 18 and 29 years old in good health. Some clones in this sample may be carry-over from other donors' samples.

The CDR3 spells CASRILAGTTDTQYF. The CDR3 coding sequence is TGTGCCAGCAGGATACTAGCGGGGACCACAGATACGCAGTATTTT. The chain is built from TRBV6-6 and TRBJ2-3; 10 bases line up with TRBD2. Per germline, CDR1 MNHNY and CDR2 SVGAGI (reference sequence). V trimming: 6 bases; J trimming: 2 bases; junction bases outside the gene matches: 5. The CDR3 runs to 15 residues.

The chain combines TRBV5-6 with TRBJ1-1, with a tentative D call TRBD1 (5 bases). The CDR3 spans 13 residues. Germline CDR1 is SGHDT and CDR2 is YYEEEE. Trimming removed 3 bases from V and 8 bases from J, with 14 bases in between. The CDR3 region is CASSSWDAEEAFF. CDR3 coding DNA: TGTGCCAGCAGCTCGTGGGACGCGGAGGAAGCTTTCTTT. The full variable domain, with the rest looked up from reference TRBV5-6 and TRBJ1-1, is DAGVTQSPTHLIKTRGQQVTLRCSPKSGHDTVSWYQQALGQGPQFIFQYYEEEERQRGNFPDRFSGHQFPNYSSELNVNALLLGDSALYLCASSSWDAEEAFFGQGTRLTVV.

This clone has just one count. The CDR3 region has the DNA TGCAGCGTTGAACTCTGGGGACAGGGGCACTACGAGCAGTACTTC. It translates to CSVELWGQGHYEQYF. This chain uses TRBV29-1 with TRBJ2-7; 10 positions match TRBD1. J gave up 3 bases and V 2 bases, and 7 bases lay outside the gene matches. Germline CDR1 SQVTM, CDR2 ANQGSEA. The CDR3 spans 15 residues.

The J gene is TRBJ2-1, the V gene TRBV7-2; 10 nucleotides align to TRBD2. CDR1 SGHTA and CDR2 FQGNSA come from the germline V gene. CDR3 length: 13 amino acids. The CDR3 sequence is CAIASGRAWEQFF. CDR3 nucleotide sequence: TGTGCTATCGCCAGCGGGAGGGCCTGGGAGCAGTTCTTC.

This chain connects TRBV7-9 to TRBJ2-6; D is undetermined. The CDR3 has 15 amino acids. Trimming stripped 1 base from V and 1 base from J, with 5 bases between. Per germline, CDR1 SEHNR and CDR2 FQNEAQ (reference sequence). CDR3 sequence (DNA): TGTGCCAGCAGCTTAGGAGATTCTGGGGCCAACGTCCTGACTTTC. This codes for CASSLGDSGANVLTF.

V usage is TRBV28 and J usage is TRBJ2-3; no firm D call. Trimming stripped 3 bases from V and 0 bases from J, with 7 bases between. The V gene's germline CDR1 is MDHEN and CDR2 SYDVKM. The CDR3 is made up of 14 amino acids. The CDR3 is CASSFQTSTDTQYF. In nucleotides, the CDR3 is TGTGCCAGCAGTTTTCAAACTAGCACAGATACGCAGTATTTT.

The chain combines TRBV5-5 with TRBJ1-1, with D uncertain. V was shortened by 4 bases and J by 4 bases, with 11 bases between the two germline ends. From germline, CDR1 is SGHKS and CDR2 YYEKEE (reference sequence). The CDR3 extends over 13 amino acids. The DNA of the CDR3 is TGTGCCAGCAGCAGCCTGCGGAGCACTGAAGCTTTCTTT. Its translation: CASSSLRSTEAFF.

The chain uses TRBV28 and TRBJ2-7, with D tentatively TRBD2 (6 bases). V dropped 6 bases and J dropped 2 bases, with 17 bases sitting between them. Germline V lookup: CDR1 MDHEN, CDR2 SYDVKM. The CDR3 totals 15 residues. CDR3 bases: TGTGCCAGCAGCCCATGGGGGGACTCCACCTACGAGCAGTACTTC. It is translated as CASSPWGDSTYEQYF.

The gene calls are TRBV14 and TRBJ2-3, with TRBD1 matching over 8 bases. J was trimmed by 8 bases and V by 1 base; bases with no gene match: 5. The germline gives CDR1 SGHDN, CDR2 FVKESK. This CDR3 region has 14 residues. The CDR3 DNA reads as TGTGCCAGCAGCCAAGGACAGGGGTGGGGTACGCAGTATTTT. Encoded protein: CASSQGQGWGTQYF. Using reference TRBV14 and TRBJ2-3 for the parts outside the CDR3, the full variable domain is EAGVTQFPSHSVIEKGQTVTLRCDPISGHDNLYWYRRVMGKEIKFLLHFVKESKQDESGMPNNRFLAERTGGTYSTLKVQPAELEDSGVYFCASSQGQGWGTQYFGPGTRLTVL.

The CDR3: CASSQRGLALGETQYF. The CDR3 coding sequence is TGTGCCAGCAGCCAAAGGGGACTAGCATTGGGGGAGACCCAGTACTTC. V is TRBV14 and J is TRBJ2-5; 9 positions match TRBD2. With 2 bases clipped from V and 5 bases from J, the junction kept 9 bases outside the gene matches. This CDR3 spans 16 amino acids. Germline V gene lookup returns CDR1 SGHDN and CDR2 FVKESK.